These 13 T cell receptor beta chains were sequenced from one sample in a study of T cells in Graves' hyperthyroidism and ophthalmopathy. TCR beta CDR3 regions were amplified from RNA. The HTBI primer set served for first-round RT-PCR of the TCR CDR3. MiXCR was run by TCRdb on the multiplex PCR reads, yielding one entry per CDR3 protein. The sample has about 700,000 distinct CDR3 sequences; 12% to 15% are singletons. The sequenced sample consisted of blood. These receptor sequences come from a woman between 18 and 29 years old with Graves' hyperthyroidism.

This clonotype has ten or more counts. The chain links TRBV28 to TRBJ1-5; D unclear. This CDR3 is built from 12 residues. CDR1 and CDR2 (germline): MDHEN, SYDVKM. Deletions cut 7 bases from V and 4 bases from J, with 8 bases between. The CDR3 here is CASTLPNQPQHF. As DNA, the CDR3 is TGTGCCAGCACCCTTCCTAATCAGCCCCAGCATTTT.

This clonotype has at least ten counts. The V and J genes are TRBV12-3 or TRBV12-4 and TRBJ2-1; possibly TRBD2 for D (5 bases). Trimming shortened V by 7 bases and J by 4 bases, and 14 bases separated the two germline ends. This CDR3 has 14 residues. CDR3 bases: TGTGCCAGCACCACTTCGGAGCGGTACAATGAGCAGTTCTTC. Amino acids: CASTTSERYNEQFF.

This clonotype was seen repeatedly, ten times or more. This rearrangement joins TRBV2 to TRBJ2-1, with TRBD2 as a possible D gene (6 bases). V was cut by 7 bases and J by 4 bases, with 14 bases left in between. The CDR3 has 14 residues. Germline V CDR1 and CDR2: SNHLY, FYNNEI. The CDR3 DNA follows: TGTGCCAGCATGGGACTCCTCCTGTACAATGAGCAGTTCTTC. Translating it yields CASMGLLLYNEQFF. The entire variable domain, with the rest obtained from reference TRBV2 and TRBJ2-1, is as follows: EPEVTQTPSHQVTQMGQEVILRCVPISNHLYFYWYRQILGQKVEFLVSFYNNEISEKSEIFDDQFSVERPDGSNFTLKIRSTKLEDSAMYFCASMGLLLYNEQFFGPGTRLTVL.

This clonotype was seen repeatedly, ten times or more. The chain couples TRBV20-1 to TRBJ2-3, with a tentative D call TRBD2 (6 bases). V gave up 2 bases and J gave up 4 bases, with 13 bases separating them. In germline, CDR1 is DFQATT, CDR2 SNEGSKA (reference sequence). The CDR3 is 14 amino acids. The CDR3 spells CSARFVGGPDTQYF. CDR3 nucleotides: TGCAGTGCTAGATTTGTGGGAGGCCCAGATACGCAGTATTTT.

This clonotype was counted at least ten times. The chain is built from TRBV7-2 and TRBJ2-7; possible D gene TRBD1, 5 bases. The V gene lost 5 bases and the J gene lost 5 bases, with 13 bases spanning the gap. This CDR3 has 13 residues. In germline, CDR1 is SGHTA, CDR2 FQGNSA. CDR3 loop: CASSPSRAHEQYF. CDR3 nucleotide sequence: TGTGCCAGCAGCCCGAGCAGGGCCCACGAGCAGTACTTC.

The chain carries TRBV24-1 and TRBJ2-2; D assignment may be TRBD1 or TRBD2 (5 bases each). Germline V CDR1 and CDR2: KGHDR, SFDVKD. Trimming stripped 3 bases from V and 4 bases from J, with 11 bases between. This CDR3 comprises 15 residues. The CDR3: CATSDPGTGTGELFF. CDR3 DNA: TGTGCCACCAGTGATCCTGGGACGGGCACCGGGGAGCTGTTTTTT.

The chain uses TRBV14 and TRBJ2-3; 10 nucleotides align to TRBD1. Trimming removed 0 bases from V and 6 bases from J; junction bases left unmatched: 9. Germline CDR1 and CDR2: SGHDN and FVKESK. This CDR3 has 17 residues. As DNA, the CDR3 is TGTGCCAGCAGCCAAGACATGGCCGGGACAGGGGAGGATACGCAGTATTTT. This translates into CASSQDMAGTGEDTQYF.

This clonotype was recorded many times. This sequence joins TRBV7-2 and TRBJ2-7; D call uncertain. The CDR3 sequence is 12 residues long. Trimming cost V 2 bases and J 2 bases, with 4 bases left between them. Germline assignment: CDR1 SGHTA and CDR2 FQGNSA. The CDR3 nucleotides are TGTGCCAGCAGCTTACAGACCTACGAGCAGTACTTC. This encodes CASSLQTYEQYF.

This clonotype was recorded a few times. The rearrangement uses TRBV19 and TRBJ1-1; TRBD1 agrees at 8 bases. This CDR3 spans 16 amino acids. With V trimmed by 7 bases and J by 4 bases, 14 bases remained unmatched. Germline V gene sequence: CDR1 LNHDA, CDR2 SQIVND (reference sequence). CDR3 DNA: TGTGCCAGTAACCCGGGACAGGCCGGGAGGGGCACTGAAGCTTTCTTT. This encodes CASNPGQAGRGTEAFF.

The rearrangement links TRBV30 to TRBJ1-5; 8 bases line up with TRBD1. The CDR3 runs 13 residues. The V and J ends lost 3 bases and 5 bases, in that order; junction bases with no gene match: 3. Germline V gene data show CDR1 as GTSNPN and CDR2 as SVGIG (reference sequence). CDR3 sequence: CAWSPGGHQPQHF. As DNA, the CDR3 is TGTGCCTGGAGCCCAGGGGGCCATCAGCCCCAGCATTTT.

The gene calls are TRBV12-3 or TRBV12-4 and TRBJ2-1; TRBD2 matches at 12 bases. The CDR3 totals 19 residues. Trimming cost V 5 bases and J 0 bases; bases outside gene matches: 11. In nucleotides, the CDR3 is TGTGCCAGCAGTCAAGTTTACGGACTAGCGGGGAGCTCCTACAATGAGCAGTTCTTC. Residues: CASSQVYGLAGSSYNEQFF.

This clonotype occurred many times. This chain joins TRBV28 and TRBJ1-2; D possibly corresponds to TRBD1 (5 bases). The germline V gene encodes CDR1 MDHEN and CDR2 SYDVKM. Trimming left V 7 bases short and J 5 bases short, with 14 bases between. The CDR3 covers 13 residues. The CDR3 reads CASIMGRGYGYTF. The CDR3 DNA reads as TGTGCCAGCATCATGGGTAGGGGTTATGGCTACACCTTC.

This clonotype came up a few times. The J gene is TRBJ2-1, the V gene TRBV18; the match to TRBD2 covers 8 bases. In germline, CDR1 is KGHSH, CDR2 LQKENI. The length of the CDR3 is 15 residues. The trim removed 3 bases at V and 5 bases at J, leaving 6 bases unmatched. The CDR3 sequence is CASSPGRAPNNEQFF. The DNA for the CDR3 is TGTGCCAGCTCACCCGGGAGGGCCCCAAACAATGAGCAGTTCTTC.